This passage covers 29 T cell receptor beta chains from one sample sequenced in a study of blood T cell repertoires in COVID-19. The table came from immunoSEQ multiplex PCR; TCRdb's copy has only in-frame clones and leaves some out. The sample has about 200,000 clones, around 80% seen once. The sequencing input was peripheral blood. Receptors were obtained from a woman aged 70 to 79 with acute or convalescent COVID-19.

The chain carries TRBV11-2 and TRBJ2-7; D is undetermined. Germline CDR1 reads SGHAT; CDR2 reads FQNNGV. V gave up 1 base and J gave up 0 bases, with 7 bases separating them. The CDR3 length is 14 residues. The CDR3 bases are TGTGCCAGCAGCTTAGGGCCCCCCTCCTACGAGCAGTACTTC. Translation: CASSLGPPSYEQYF.

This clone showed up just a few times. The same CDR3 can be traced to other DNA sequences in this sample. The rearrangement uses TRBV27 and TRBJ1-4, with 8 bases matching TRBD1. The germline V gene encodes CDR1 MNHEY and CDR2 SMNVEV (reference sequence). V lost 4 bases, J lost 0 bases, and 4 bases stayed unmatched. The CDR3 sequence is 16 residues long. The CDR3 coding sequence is TGTGCCAGCAGTTCGGACAGGGTCGCAACTAATGAAAAACTGTTTTTT. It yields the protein CASSSDRVATNEKLFF.

The CDR3 spells CASSLDRDRDEQFF. CDR3 nucleotides: TGTGCCAGCAGCTTAGACAGGGACCGGGATGAGCAGTTCTTC. This rearrangement joins TRBV11-1 to TRBJ2-1; D possibly corresponds to TRBD1 (6 bases). This CDR3 comprises 14 residues. Germline lookup yields CDR1 SGHAT and CDR2 FQDESV (reference sequence). V gave up 1 base and J gave up 8 bases, with 12 bases separating them.

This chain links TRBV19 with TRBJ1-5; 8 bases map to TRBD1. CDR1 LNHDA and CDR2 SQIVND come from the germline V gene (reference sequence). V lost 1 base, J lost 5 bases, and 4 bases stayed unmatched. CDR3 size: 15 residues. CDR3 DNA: TGTGCCAGTAGTATAGTTGGACAGGGAGATCAGCCCCAGCATTTT. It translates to CASSIVGQGDQPQHF.

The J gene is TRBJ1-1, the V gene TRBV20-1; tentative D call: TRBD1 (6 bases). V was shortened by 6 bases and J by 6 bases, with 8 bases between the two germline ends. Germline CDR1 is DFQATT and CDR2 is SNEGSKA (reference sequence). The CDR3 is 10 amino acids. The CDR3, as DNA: TGCAGTGCGAGACAGGCTGAAGCTTTCTTT. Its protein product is CSARQAEAFF.

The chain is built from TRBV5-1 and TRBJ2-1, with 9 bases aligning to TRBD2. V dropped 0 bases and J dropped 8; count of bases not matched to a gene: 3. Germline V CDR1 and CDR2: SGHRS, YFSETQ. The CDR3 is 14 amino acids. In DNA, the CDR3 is TGCGCCAGCAGCTTGGTAGCGGGAGTTGATGAGCAGTTCTTC. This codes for CASSLVAGVDEQFF.

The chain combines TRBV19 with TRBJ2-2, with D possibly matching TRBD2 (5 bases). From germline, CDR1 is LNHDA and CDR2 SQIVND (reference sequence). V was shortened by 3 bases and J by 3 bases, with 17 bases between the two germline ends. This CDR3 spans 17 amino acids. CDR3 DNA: TGTGCCAGTAGTATGAGCTTAGCGAGAGATGACACCGGGGAGCTGTTTTTT. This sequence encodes CASSMSLARDDTGELFF. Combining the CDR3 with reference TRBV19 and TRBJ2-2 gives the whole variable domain DGGITQSPKYLFRKEGQNVTLSCEQNLNHDAMYWYRQDPGQGLRLIYYSQIVNDFQKGDIAEGYSVSREKKESFPLTVTSAQKNPTAFYLCASSMSLARDDTGELFFGEGSRLTVL.

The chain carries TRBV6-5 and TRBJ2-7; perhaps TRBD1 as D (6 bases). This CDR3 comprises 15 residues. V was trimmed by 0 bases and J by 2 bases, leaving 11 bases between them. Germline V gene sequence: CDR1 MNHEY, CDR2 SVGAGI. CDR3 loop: CASSYSPGVAYEQYF. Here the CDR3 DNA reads TGTGCCAGCAGTTACTCCCCAGGGGTTGCCTACGAGCAGTACTTC.

Written as DNA, the CDR3 is TGCGCCAGCTCCGGACTAGCGGGACTCACAGATACGCAGTATTTT. It codes for CASSGLAGLTDTQYF. The chain carries TRBV5-1 and TRBJ2-3; 12 bases agree with TRBD2. Germline-derived CDR1 and CDR2 are SGHRS and YFSETQ. The CDR3 covers 15 residues. V shed 7 bases and J 2 bases; nucleotides not matched to a gene: 5.

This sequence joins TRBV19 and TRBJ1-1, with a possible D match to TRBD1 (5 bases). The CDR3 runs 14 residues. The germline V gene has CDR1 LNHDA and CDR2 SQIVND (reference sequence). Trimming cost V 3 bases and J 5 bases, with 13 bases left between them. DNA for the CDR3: TGTGCCAGTAGTATGAGGGTCGGGGGTACTGAAGCTTTCTTT. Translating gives CASSMRVGGTEAFF.

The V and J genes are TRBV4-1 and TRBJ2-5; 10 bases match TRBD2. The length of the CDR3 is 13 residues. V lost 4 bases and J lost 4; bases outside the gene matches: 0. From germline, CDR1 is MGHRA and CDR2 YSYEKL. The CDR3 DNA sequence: TGCGCCAGCAGCCGACTAGCGGGAGAGACCCAGTACTTC. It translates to CASSRLAGETQYF.

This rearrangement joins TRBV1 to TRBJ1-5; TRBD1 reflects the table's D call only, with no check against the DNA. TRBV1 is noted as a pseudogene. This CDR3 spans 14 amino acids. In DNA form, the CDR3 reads TGCACCAGCAGCCACTCAGGGGACAGGGGGCCCCAGCATTTT. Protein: CTSSHSGDRGPQHF.

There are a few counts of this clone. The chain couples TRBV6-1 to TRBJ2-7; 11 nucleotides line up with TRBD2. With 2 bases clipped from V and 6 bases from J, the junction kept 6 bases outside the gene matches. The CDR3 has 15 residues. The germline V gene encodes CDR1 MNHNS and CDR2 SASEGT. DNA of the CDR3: TGTGCCAGCAGTGAATTTAGCGGGAGGGTCTCCGAGCAGTACTTC. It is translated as CASSEFSGRVSEQYF.

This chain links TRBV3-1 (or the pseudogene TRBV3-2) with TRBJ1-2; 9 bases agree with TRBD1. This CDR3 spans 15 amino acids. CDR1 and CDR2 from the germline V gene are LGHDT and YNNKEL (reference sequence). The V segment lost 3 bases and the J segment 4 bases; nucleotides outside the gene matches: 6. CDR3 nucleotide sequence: TGTGCCAGCAGCCAGGACAGGGGCGTCGGCTATGGCTACACCTTC. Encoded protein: CASSQDRGVGYGYTF.

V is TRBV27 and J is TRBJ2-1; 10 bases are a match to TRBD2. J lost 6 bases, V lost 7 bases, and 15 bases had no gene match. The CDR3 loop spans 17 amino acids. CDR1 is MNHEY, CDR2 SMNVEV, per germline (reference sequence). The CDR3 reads CASNRISGRPRSNEQFF. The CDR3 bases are TGTGCCAGCAACCGAATTAGCGGGAGGCCAAGGAGCAATGAGCAGTTCTTC.

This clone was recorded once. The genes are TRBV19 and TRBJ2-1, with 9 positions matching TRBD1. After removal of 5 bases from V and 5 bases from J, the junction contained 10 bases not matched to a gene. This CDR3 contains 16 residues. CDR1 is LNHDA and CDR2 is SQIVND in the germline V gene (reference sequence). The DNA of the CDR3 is TGTGCCAGTAGTGGGGGTCTTGGGACAGGGAACAATGAGCAGTTCTTC. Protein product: CASSGGLGTGNNEQFF.

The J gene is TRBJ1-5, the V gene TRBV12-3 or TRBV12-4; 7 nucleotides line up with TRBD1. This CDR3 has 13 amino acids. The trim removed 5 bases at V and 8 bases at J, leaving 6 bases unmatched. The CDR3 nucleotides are TGTGCCAGCAGTCCCCAGGGGGGTGAGCCCCAGCATTTT. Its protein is CASSPQGGEPQHF.

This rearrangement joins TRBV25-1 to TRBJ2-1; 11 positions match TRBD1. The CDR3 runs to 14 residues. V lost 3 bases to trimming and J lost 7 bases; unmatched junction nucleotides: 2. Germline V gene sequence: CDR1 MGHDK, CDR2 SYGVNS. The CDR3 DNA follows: TGTGCCAGCAGTGAGGGACAGGGGGTTAATGAGCAGTTCTTC. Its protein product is CASSEGQGVNEQFF.

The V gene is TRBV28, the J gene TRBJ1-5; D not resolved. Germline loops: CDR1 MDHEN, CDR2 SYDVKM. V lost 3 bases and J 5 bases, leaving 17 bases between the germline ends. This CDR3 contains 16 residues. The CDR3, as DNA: TGTGCCAGCAGTTTTTCGCAGAGAGGGATCGATCAGCCCCAGCATTTT. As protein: CASSFSQRGIDQPQHF.

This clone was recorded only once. The DNA for the CDR3 is TGCAGCGTTGATGGTACAGGGGGCTTTACTAACTATGGCTACACCTTC. Translated: CSVDGTGGFTNYGYTF. The rearrangement joins TRBV29-1 to TRBJ1-2; 9 bases agree with TRBD1. Germline V CDR1 and CDR2: SQVTM, ANQGSEA. Trimming cost V 3 bases and J 0 bases; bases outside gene matches: 8. There are 16 residues in the CDR3.

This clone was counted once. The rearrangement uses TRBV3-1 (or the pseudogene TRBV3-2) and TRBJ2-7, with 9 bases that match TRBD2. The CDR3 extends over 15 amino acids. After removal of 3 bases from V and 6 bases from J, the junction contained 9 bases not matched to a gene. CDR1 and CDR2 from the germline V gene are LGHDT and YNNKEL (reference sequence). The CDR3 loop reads CASSQSKAGGSEQYF. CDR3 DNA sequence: TGTGCCAGCAGCCAGAGTAAAGCGGGAGGTTCCGAGCAGTACTTC.

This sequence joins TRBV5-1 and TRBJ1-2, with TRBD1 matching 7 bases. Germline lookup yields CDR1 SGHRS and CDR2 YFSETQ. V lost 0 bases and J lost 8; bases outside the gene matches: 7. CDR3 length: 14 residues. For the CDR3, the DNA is TGCGCCAGCAGCTTGGCTTTGACAGGGAAAGGCTACACCTTC. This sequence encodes CASSLALTGKGYTF.

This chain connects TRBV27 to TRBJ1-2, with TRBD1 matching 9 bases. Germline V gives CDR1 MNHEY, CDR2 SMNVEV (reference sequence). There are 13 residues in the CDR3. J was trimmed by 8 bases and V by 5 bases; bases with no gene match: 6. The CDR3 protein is CASSQQGARGYTF. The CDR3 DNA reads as TGTGCCAGCAGTCAACAGGGGGCTAGGGGCTACACCTTC.

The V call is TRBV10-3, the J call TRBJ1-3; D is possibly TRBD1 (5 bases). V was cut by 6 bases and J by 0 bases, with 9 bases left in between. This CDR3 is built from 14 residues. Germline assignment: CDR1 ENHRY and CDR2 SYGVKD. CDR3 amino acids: CAIRGTGSGNTIYF. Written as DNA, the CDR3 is TGTGCCATCAGAGGGACTGGCTCTGGAAACACCATATATTTT.

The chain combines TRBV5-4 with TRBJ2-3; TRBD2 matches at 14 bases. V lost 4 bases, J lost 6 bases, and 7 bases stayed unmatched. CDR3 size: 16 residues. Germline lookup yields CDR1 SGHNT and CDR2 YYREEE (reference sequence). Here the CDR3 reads CASSKGLAGVWDTQYF. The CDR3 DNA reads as TGTGCCAGCAGCAAGGGACTAGCGGGAGTTTGGGATACGCAGTATTTT.

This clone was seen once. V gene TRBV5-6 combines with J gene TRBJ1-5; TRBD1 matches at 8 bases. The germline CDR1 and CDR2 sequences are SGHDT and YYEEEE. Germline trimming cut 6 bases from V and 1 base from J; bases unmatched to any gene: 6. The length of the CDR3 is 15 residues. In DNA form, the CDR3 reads TGTGCCAGCACCCAGGGGGCTGGGAGCAATCAGCCCCAGCATTTT. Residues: CASTQGAGSNQPQHF.

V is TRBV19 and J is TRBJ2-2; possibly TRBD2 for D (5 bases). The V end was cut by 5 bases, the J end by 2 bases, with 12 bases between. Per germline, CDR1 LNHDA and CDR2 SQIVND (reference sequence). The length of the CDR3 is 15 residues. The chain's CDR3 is CASSEGQTNTGELFF. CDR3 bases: TGTGCCAGTAGTGAGGGCCAGACCAACACCGGGGAGCTGTTTTTT. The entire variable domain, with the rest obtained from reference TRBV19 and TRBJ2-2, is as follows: DGGITQSPKYLFRKEGQNVTLSCEQNLNHDAMYWYRQDPGQGLRLIYYSQIVNDFQKGDIAEGYSVSREKKESFPLTVTSAQKNPTAFYLCASSEGQTNTGELFFGEGSRLTVL.

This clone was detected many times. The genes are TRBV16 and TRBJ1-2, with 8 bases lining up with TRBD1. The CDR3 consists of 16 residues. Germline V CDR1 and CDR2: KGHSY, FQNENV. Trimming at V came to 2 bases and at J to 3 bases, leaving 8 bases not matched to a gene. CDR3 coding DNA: TGTGCCAGCAGCCAAAAGAGGACAGGGTCGGACTATGGCTACACCTTC. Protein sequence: CASSQKRTGSDYGYTF.

The CDR3 here is CASSKSGGGEQFF. In DNA form, the CDR3 reads TGTGCCAGCAGTAAAAGCGGGGGGGGTGAGCAGTTCTTC. J is TRBJ2-1 and V is TRBV12-3 or TRBV12-4; 10 positions match TRBD2. V lost 5 bases and J lost 9; bases outside the gene matches: 4. CDR3 length equals 13 residues.